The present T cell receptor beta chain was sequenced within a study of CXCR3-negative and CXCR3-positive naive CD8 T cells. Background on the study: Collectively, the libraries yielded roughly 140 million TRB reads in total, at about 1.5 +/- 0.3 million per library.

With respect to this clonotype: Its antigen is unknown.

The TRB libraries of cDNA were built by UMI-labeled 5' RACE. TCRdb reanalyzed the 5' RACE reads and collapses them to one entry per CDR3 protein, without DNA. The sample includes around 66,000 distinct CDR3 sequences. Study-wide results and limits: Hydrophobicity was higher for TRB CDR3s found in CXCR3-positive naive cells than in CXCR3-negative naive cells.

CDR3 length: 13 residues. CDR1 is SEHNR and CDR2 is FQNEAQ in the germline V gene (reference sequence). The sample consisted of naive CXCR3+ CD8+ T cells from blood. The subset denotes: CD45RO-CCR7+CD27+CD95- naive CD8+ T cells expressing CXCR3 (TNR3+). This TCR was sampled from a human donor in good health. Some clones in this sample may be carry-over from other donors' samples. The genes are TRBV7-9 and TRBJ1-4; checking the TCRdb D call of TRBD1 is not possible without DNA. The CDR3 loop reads CASSGGPNEKLFF.